One TCR beta chain is described in this entry. The antigen is unknown. The data derive from a study of cytomegalovirus exposure and HLA in healthy donors. Study information: Counted in an early data release were some 81 million unique TCRs from HLA-typed donors. Study conclusions and caveats: In vitro data verified three CMV-associated chains as specific for CMV antigens. With further analysis later on, most CMV-associated TCR beta chains appeared HLA-restricted.

PCR amplification relied on 60 Vbeta primers (plus 13 Jbeta primers). Clones were read by immunoSEQ multiplex PCR, and TCRdb kept only the in-frame ones, dropping some. The sample contains 150,000 to 200,000 clones, about 80% of which appear only once. Trimming took 2 bases from V and 7 from J, leaving 22 bases between them. Germline lookup yields CDR1 SGHRS and CDR2 YFSETQ. The CDR3 length is 16 residues. The specimen was PBMCs. This rearrangement joins TRBV5-1 to TRBJ2-7; possible D gene TRBD2, 7 bases. The origin of this receptor is a man aged 40-50 years in good health and CMV-seropositive. CDR3 DNA: TGCGCCAGCAGCTTATACTTAACGGGGGGCCCGCGTGAGCAGTACTTC. Its protein is CASSLYLTGGPREQYF.